These 9 T cell receptor beta chains were sequenced from one sample in a study of tumor-infiltrating lymphocytes in oesophageal squamous cell carcinoma. TCRdb used MiXCR to reprocess the PCR reads, holding one entry per CDR3 protein. The table lists 19,000 or so distinct CDR3 sequences, around two fifths of them singletons, with about 6.8% in the top ten. Sequencing input: blood. The receptors originated from a male donor with esophageal squamous cell carcinoma.

With respect to this clonotype: The CDR3 does not end in the conserved phenylalanine or tryptophan, so this is likely a read error. It is unclear where the CDR3 begins or ends on the DNA, so no DNA is shown, and the CDR3 is as TCRdb lists it. This chain uses TRBV7-6 with TRBJ1-1; TRBD1 is taken as the D call from the table, unchecked against the DNA. The CDR3 is 20 residues long, counting both termini. Germline CDR1 and CDR2: SGHVS and FNYEAQ. CDR3 sequence reads: CASTLFRGGQGQPTSSTSAP.

This clonotype has ten or more counts. The rearrangement links TRBV28 to TRBJ1-6; D not certain. V gave up 5 bases and J gave up 17 bases, with 16 bases separating them. This CDR3 spans 12 amino acids. Germline values: CDR1 MDHEN, CDR2 SYDVKM. The CDR3 nucleotides read TGTGCCAGCAGTCTCCCCCTGGGCATTTTCCACTTT. Protein sequence: CASSLPLGIFHF.

Sample share makes this clonotype medium-sized. This chain joins TRBV7-2 and TRBJ2-7; D is possibly TRBD1 or TRBD2 (7 bases each). V was clipped by 6 bases and J by 2 bases, with 17 bases between them. This CDR3 comprises 15 residues. Germline CDR1 is SGHTA and CDR2 is FQGNSA. CDR3 nucleotide sequence: TGTGCCAGCAGAAAACAGGGAGGGGGCCCCTACGAGCAGTACTTC. Amino acids: CASRKQGGGPYEQYF.

This clonotype was seen many times. The rearrangement uses TRBV27 and TRBJ1-5; 12 bases map to TRBD1. With 6 bases clipped from V and 5 bases from J, the junction kept 5 bases outside the gene matches. Germline values: CDR1 MNHEY, CDR2 SMNVEV (reference sequence). The CDR3 covers 15 residues. This CDR3 is CASRGQGARYQPQHF. The CDR3 nucleotides read TGTGCCAGCAGGGGACAGGGGGCCAGATATCAGCCCCAGCATTTT.

This clonotype was detected ten times or more. The rearrangement uses TRBV5-6 and TRBJ2-7; 10 bases fit TRBD2. V shed 4 bases and J 2 bases; nucleotides not matched to a gene: 6. Germline-derived CDR1 and CDR2 are SGHDT and YYEEEE. This CDR3 spans 15 amino acids. The chain's CDR3 is CASSPGLANPYEQYF. The CDR3 DNA reads TGTGCCAGCAGCCCGGGACTAGCGAATCCCTACGAGCAGTACTTC.

This clonotype was counted at least ten times. This chain joins TRBV28 and TRBJ2-3; TRBD2 might be the D (6 bases). Germline CDR1 MDHEN, CDR2 SYDVKM. V lost 11 bases, J lost 3 bases, and 15 bases lay in between. The CDR3 consists of 13 residues. CDR3 DNA sequence: TGTGCCTGGAGGGGCAGGGCTACAGATACGCAGTATTTT. Translation: CAWRGRATDTQYF.

This clonotype was detected a few times. This sequence joins TRBV7-6 and TRBJ2-3, with TRBD1 matching 7 bases. The germline gives CDR1 SGHVS, CDR2 FNYEAQ. V was clipped by 6 bases and J by 4 bases; unmatched bases: 7. This CDR3 has 14 amino acids. CDR3 amino acids: CASSWDSYADTQYF. The CDR3 DNA reads TGTGCCAGCAGTTGGGACAGTTATGCAGATACGCAGTATTTT.

The chain employs TRBV6-6 and TRBJ1-5; D not certain. Germline assignment: CDR1 MNHNY and CDR2 SVGAGI (reference sequence). V was trimmed by 9 bases and J by 5 bases, leaving 14 bases between them. The CDR3 spans 13 residues. Written as DNA, the CDR3 is TGTGCCAGTAAGAGGGAACGGGATCAGCCCCAGCATTTT. It specifies CASKRERDQPQHF.

Sample share makes this clonotype large (0.1 to 1%). CDR3 bases: TGTGCCAGCAGCTTAACACAGGGGGCATCCGGGGAGCTGTTTTTT. It translates to CASSLTQGASGELFF. The rearrangement joins TRBV7-3 to TRBJ2-2; 9 bases agree with TRBD1. There are 15 residues in the CDR3. Germline V CDR1 and CDR2: SGHTA, FQGTGA. J was trimmed by 6 bases and V by 0 bases; bases with no gene match: 2. Looking up the rest from reference TRBV7-3 and TRBJ2-2 gives the full variable domain: GAGVSQTPSNKVTEKGKYVELRCDPISGHTALYWYRQSLGQGPEFLIYFQGTGAADDSGLPNDRFFAVRPEGSVSTLKIQRTERGDSAVYLCASSLTQGASGELFFGEGSRLTVL.